A selection of T cell receptor beta chains follows, all from one sample in a study of radiation and T cells in renal cell carcinoma. Sequencing was performed with immunoSEQ multiplex PCR; in TCRdb, only in-frame clones are kept and a portion is missing. The profile shows about 74,000 clones, roughly nine tenths of them singletons. Material: blood, obtained from a patient whose treatment included radiotherapy and nephrectomy. Receptors originate from a woman in her 70s with renal cell carcinoma. Both conserved end residues are part of each CDR3. Fields, in order: clone size, J gene, D gene, V gene, CDR3 DNA, CDR3 protein. D genes are given only for firm matches. A clone size is listed for some rows: how often the clone was seen (once, few, many), or a class if it is expanded.

clone_size: NA; j_call: TRBJ1-5; d_call: TRBD1; v_call: TRBV5-1; cdr3_nt: TGCGCCAGCAGCTTGGTACCAGGGGGCGATCAGCCCCAGCATTTT; cdr3_aa: CASSLVPGGDQPQHF
clone_size: NA; j_call: TRBJ1-6; d_call: NA; v_call: TRBV5-6; cdr3_nt: TGTGCCAGCAGCTTCTCAGGGAATTCACCCCTCCACTTT; cdr3_aa: CASSFSGNSPLHF
clone_size: NA; j_call: TRBJ1-2; d_call: NA; v_call: TRBV13; cdr3_nt: TGTGCCAGCAGACGAATCGGGACGAACTATGGCTACACCTTC; cdr3_aa: CASRRIGTNYGYTF
clone_size: NA; j_call: TRBJ1-3; d_call: NA; v_call: TRBV5-4; cdr3_nt: TGTGCCAGCAGCCCCGGAGAGGACACCATATATTTT; cdr3_aa: CASSPGEDTIYF
clone_size: NA; j_call: TRBJ2-6; d_call: NA; v_call: TRBV5-1; cdr3_nt: TGCGCCAGCAGCTACATGAGGCAGGGGGGTGCTGGGGCCAACGTCCTGACTTTC; cdr3_aa: CASSYMRQGGAGANVLTF
clone_size: NA; j_call: TRBJ1-1; d_call: NA; v_call: TRBV7-9; cdr3_nt: TGTGCCAGCAGCTTAGAAAATTGGAACACTGAAGCTTTCTTT; cdr3_aa: CASSLENWNTEAFF
clone_size: NA; j_call: TRBJ1-1; d_call: NA; v_call: TRBV6-6; cdr3_nt: TGTGCCAGCAGTTACTCCGGAGCTATTGAAGCTTTCTTT; cdr3_aa: CASSYSGAIEAFF
clone_size: NA; j_call: TRBJ2-5; d_call: NA; v_call: TRBV7-8; cdr3_nt: TGTGCCAGCAGCCGAGAAGGGGAGACCCAGTACTTC; cdr3_aa: CASSREGETQYF
clone_size: NA; j_call: TRBJ2-1; d_call: NA; v_call: TRBV27; cdr3_nt: TGTGCCAGTTCCGACAGGCAAAGCTCCTACAATGAGCAGTTCTTC; cdr3_aa: CASSDRQSSYNEQFF
clone_size: NA; j_call: TRBJ1-6; d_call: NA; v_call: TRBV5-8; cdr3_nt: TGTGCCAGCAGCTTCGGGGTTTATAATTCACCCCTCCACTTT; cdr3_aa: CASSFGVYNSPLHF
clone_size: NA; j_call: TRBJ2-2; d_call: NA; v_call: TRBV7-3; cdr3_nt: TGTGCCAGCAGCGAAACGGAAGGCGGGACCGGGGAGCTGTTTTTT; cdr3_aa: CASSETEGGTGELFF
clone_size: NA; j_call: TRBJ2-5; d_call: NA; v_call: TRBV30; cdr3_nt: TGTGCCTGGAGTCAGAGGACACAAGAGACCCAGTACTTC; cdr3_aa: CAWSQRTQETQYF
clone_size: NA; j_call: TRBJ2-5; d_call: TRBD2; v_call: TRBV7-8; cdr3_nt: TGTGCCAGCAGCTTAGAAGGCCAGCGGGGGAACCAAGAGACCCAGTACTTC; cdr3_aa: CASSLEGQRGNQETQYF
clone_size: NA; j_call: TRBJ2-3; d_call: TRBD2; v_call: TRBV7-7; cdr3_nt: TGTGCTAGCAGCTCGGGACTAGGTAGCACAGATACGCAGTATTTT; cdr3_aa: CASSSGLGSTDTQYF
clone_size: once; j_call: TRBJ2-7; d_call: NA; v_call: TRBV7-2; cdr3_nt: TGTGCCAGCAGCAACCGCGACGGGAGCTCCTACGAGCAGTACTTC; cdr3_aa: CASSNRDGSSYEQYF
clone_size: NA; j_call: TRBJ1-5; d_call: NA; v_call: TRBV6-5; cdr3_nt: TGTGCCAGCAGCGCGACAGCCTATAGCAATCAGCCCCAGCATTTT; cdr3_aa: CASSATAYSNQPQHF